The rows below give T cell receptor beta chains drawn from one sample of a study of T cells after yellow fever vaccination. TCRdb passed the 5' RACE reads through MiXCR, listing each CDR3 protein once. The table has over 150,000 distinct CDR3 sequences, approximately 6.2% seen once; the top ten hold roughly 3%. The source material was CD4+ T cells sorted from PBMCs, sampled on the day of the first yellow fever vaccination. These receptors were obtained from a man aged 18 to 30 who received the YFV17D yellow fever vaccine. Both conserved end residues are part of each CDR3. Each record gives: clone size, J gene, D gene, V gene, CDR3 DNA, CDR3 protein. D genes are given only for firm matches. Rows may omit the clone size; those that give it use once, few, many or a size class.

clone_size: few
j_call: TRBJ2-2
d_call: NA
v_call: TRBV20-1
cdr3_nt: TGCAGTGCCGGGGCCGGGACGGCAAAAACCGGGGAGCTGTTTTTT
cdr3_aa: CSAGAGTAKTGELFF

clone_size: NA
j_call: TRBJ2-5
d_call: NA
v_call: TRBV7-2
cdr3_nt: TGTGCCAGCAGCTTAGCCCTCCCGGAGACCCAGTACTTC
cdr3_aa: CASSLALPETQYF

clone_size: many
j_call: TRBJ2-3
d_call: NA
v_call: TRBV5-1
cdr3_nt: TGTGCCAGCAGCTTACAGGGCACAGATACGCAGTATTTT
cdr3_aa: CASSLQGTDTQYF

clone_size: NA
j_call: TRBJ2-4
d_call: NA
v_call: TRBV4-2
cdr3_nt: TGTGCCAGCAGCCAAGGGACAGAAAACATTCAGTACTTC
cdr3_aa: CASSQGTENIQYF

clone_size: NA
j_call: TRBJ2-2
d_call: NA
v_call: TRBV18
cdr3_nt: TGTGCCAGCTCACCTGGCAGCAACACCGGGGAGCTGTTTTTT
cdr3_aa: CASSPGSNTGELFF

clone_size: NA
j_call: TRBJ2-5
d_call: NA
v_call: TRBV5-1
cdr3_nt: TGCGCCAGCAACCCCCTCTTGCGGGGAGAGACCCAGTACTTC
cdr3_aa: CASNPLLRGETQYF

clone_size: many
j_call: TRBJ2-1
d_call: NA
v_call: TRBV11-2
cdr3_nt: TGTGCCAGCAGCTTAGATCGGGGCCTCCAGTTCTTC
cdr3_aa: CASSLDRGLQFF

clone_size: few
j_call: TRBJ1-1
d_call: NA
v_call: TRBV20-1
cdr3_nt: TGCAGTGCTAGTTGGACAATGAACACTGAAGCTTTCTTT
cdr3_aa: CSASWTMNTEAFF

clone_size: few
j_call: TRBJ1-3
d_call: NA
v_call: TRBV27
cdr3_nt: TGTGCCAGCAGTCCCGTAGTTGGGGTTCGGACTGGAAACACCATATATTTT
cdr3_aa: CASSPVVGVRTGNTIYF

clone_size: many
j_call: TRBJ2-1
d_call: NA
v_call: TRBV20-1
cdr3_nt: TGCAGTGCTCCCGTCACACTCTACAATGAGCAGTTCTTC
cdr3_aa: CSAPVTLYNEQFF

clone_size: few
j_call: TRBJ2-1
d_call: TRBD2
v_call: TRBV14
cdr3_nt: TGTGCCAGCAGCCAACGCGGGACTAGCCGCTACAATGAGCAGTTCTTC
cdr3_aa: CASSQRGTSRYNEQFF

clone_size: many
j_call: TRBJ1-2
d_call: NA
v_call: TRBV5-5
cdr3_nt: TGTGCCAGCAGCAGTAATTTTGGTGGCTACACCTTC
cdr3_aa: CASSSNFGGYTF

clone_size: many
j_call: TRBJ2-7
d_call: TRBD2
v_call: TRBV9
cdr3_nt: TGTGCCAGCAGCGTTGACCCGGGACTATACTACGAGCAGTACTTC
cdr3_aa: CASSVDPGLYYEQYF

clone_size: few
j_call: TRBJ1-2
d_call: NA
v_call: TRBV19
cdr3_nt: TGTGCCAGTAGTATTTCGGGTGACGGTTATGGCTACACCTTC
cdr3_aa: CASSISGDGYGYTF

clone_size: many
j_call: TRBJ1-1
d_call: NA
v_call: TRBV6-1
cdr3_nt: TGTGCCAGCTGCTCCCCCCAGGGGAGGAACACTGAAGCTTTCTTT
cdr3_aa: CASCSPQGRNTEAFF

clone_size: few
j_call: TRBJ1-2
d_call: NA
v_call: TRBV6-1
cdr3_nt: TGTGCCAGCAGTGAAAGGATCTATGGCTACACCTTC
cdr3_aa: CASSERIYGYTF

clone_size: NA
j_call: TRBJ1-2
d_call: NA
v_call: TRBV12-3/TRBV12-4
cdr3_nt: TGTGCCAGCAGCTCTGAACAGTGGGACGGTAACTATGGCTACACCTTC
cdr3_aa: CASSSEQWDGNYGYTF

clone_size: few
j_call: TRBJ1-5
d_call: NA
v_call: TRBV6-1
cdr3_nt: TGTGCCAGCAGGATGGTTCAGGGAAGCAATCAGCCCCAGCATTTT
cdr3_aa: CASRMVQGSNQPQHF

clone_size: NA
j_call: TRBJ2-3
d_call: NA
v_call: TRBV7-2
cdr3_nt: TGTGCCAGCAGCTTGCTACCACAGGGACTCTTGGGGGATACGCAGTATTTT
cdr3_aa: CASSLLPQGLLGDTQYF

clone_size: few
j_call: TRBJ2-3
d_call: TRBD2
v_call: TRBV5-5
cdr3_nt: TGTGCCAGCAGCTTGGTCGGGGGGGTGACTCTTTTGGATACGCAGTATTTT
cdr3_aa: CASSLVGGVTLLDTQYF

clone_size: few
j_call: TRBJ2-1
d_call: TRBD1
v_call: TRBV11-2
cdr3_nt: TGTGCCAGCAGCACCCGGGGACAGGGGTCCTACAATGAGCAGTTCTTC
cdr3_aa: CASSTRGQGSYNEQFF

clone_size: NA
j_call: TRBJ2-3
d_call: TRBD1
v_call: TRBV20-1
cdr3_nt: TGCAGTGCTAGCGACAGGGGGCGCACAGATACGCAGTATTTT
cdr3_aa: CSASDRGRTDTQYF

clone_size: many
j_call: TRBJ1-5
d_call: NA
v_call: TRBV4-1
cdr3_nt: TGCGCCAGCAGCCAAGGGTCGTATCAGCCCCAGCATTTT
cdr3_aa: CASSQGSYQPQHF

clone_size: NA
j_call: TRBJ2-1
d_call: TRBD1
v_call: TRBV18
cdr3_nt: TGTGCCAGCTCACCACTGCCCCCGGGACAGCCTAACAATGAGCAGTTCTTC
cdr3_aa: CASSPLPPGQPNNEQFF

clone_size: medium-sized
j_call: TRBJ2-7
d_call: NA
v_call: TRBV7-8
cdr3_nt: TGTGCCAGCAGCGAGGGACCCTCCTACGAGCAGTACTTC
cdr3_aa: CASSEGPSYEQYF

clone_size: many
j_call: TRBJ2-7
d_call: TRBD2
v_call: TRBV4-3
cdr3_nt: TGCGCCAGCAGCCAAGAAGCGGGGGGATTCGAGCAGTACTTC
cdr3_aa: CASSQEAGGFEQYF

clone_size: few
j_call: TRBJ2-7
d_call: NA
v_call: TRBV5-6
cdr3_nt: TGTGCCAGCAGCTTATGGTCCCCAGGCGAGCAGTACTTC
cdr3_aa: CASSLWSPGEQYF

clone_size: few
j_call: TRBJ1-1
d_call: NA
v_call: TRBV20-1
cdr3_nt: TGCAGTGCCCCGTCCCAAGGGGGGGGGACTGAAGCTTTCTTT
cdr3_aa: CSAPSQGGGTEAFF

clone_size: many
j_call: TRBJ2-5
d_call: NA
v_call: TRBV7-2
cdr3_nt: TGTGCCAGCAGTTCCGCCCGGACAGAAGAGACCCAGTACTTC
cdr3_aa: CASSSARTEETQYF

clone_size: many
j_call: TRBJ1-1
d_call: NA
v_call: TRBV6-5
cdr3_nt: TGTGCCAGCAGTTACTCTAGTGGGGTTGAAGCTTTCTTT
cdr3_aa: CASSYSSGVEAFF

clone_size: many
j_call: TRBJ1-1
d_call: NA
v_call: TRBV11-1
cdr3_nt: TGTGCCAGCAGCTTAGGGGCGAACACTGAAGCTTTCTTT
cdr3_aa: CASSLGANTEAFF

clone_size: NA
j_call: TRBJ1-6
d_call: NA
v_call: TRBV5-1
cdr3_nt: TGCGCCAGCAGCTTGGAGGGGGGATCGAATTCACCCCTCCACTTT
cdr3_aa: CASSLEGGSNSPLHF

clone_size: NA
j_call: TRBJ2-2
d_call: TRBD2
v_call: TRBV7-2
cdr3_nt: TGTGCCAGCAGCTCAAGACTAGCGGGGGGGGAGCTGTTTTTT
cdr3_aa: CASSSRLAGGELFF

clone_size: many
j_call: TRBJ2-2
d_call: NA
v_call: TRBV5-6
cdr3_nt: TGTGCCAGCAGCTTGATCTTAAACACCGGGGAGCTGTTTTTT
cdr3_aa: CASSLILNTGELFF

clone_size: many
j_call: TRBJ2-1
d_call: TRBD2
v_call: TRBV20-1
cdr3_nt: TGCAGTGCTAGAGATTCTAGCGGGGGGGCGAATGAGCAGTTCTTC
cdr3_aa: CSARDSSGGANEQFF

clone_size: many
j_call: TRBJ1-1
d_call: TRBD1
v_call: TRBV29-1
cdr3_nt: TGCAGCGTTGAGCTCCGGACAGGGGTCACTGAAGCTTTCTTT
cdr3_aa: CSVELRTGVTEAFF

clone_size: many
j_call: TRBJ2-7
d_call: NA
v_call: TRBV18
cdr3_nt: TGTGCCAGCTCACCACCCGGGGCGGAGAGCTCCTACGAGCAGTACTTC
cdr3_aa: CASSPPGAESSYEQYF

clone_size: many
j_call: TRBJ1-2
d_call: NA
v_call: TRBV6-6
cdr3_nt: TGTGCCAGCAGTATCCAGGGGAACTATGGCTACACCTTC
cdr3_aa: CASSIQGNYGYTF

clone_size: NA
j_call: TRBJ1-2
d_call: NA
v_call: TRBV4-2
cdr3_nt: TGTGCCAGCGGACCCCGGATGCCCTTCTATGGCTACACCTTC
cdr3_aa: CASGPRMPFYGYTF

clone_size: many
j_call: TRBJ2-1
d_call: TRBD2
v_call: TRBV20-1
cdr3_nt: TGCAGTGCTAGAATCGGGGGGAGCTCCTACAATGAGCAGTTCTTC
cdr3_aa: CSARIGGSSYNEQFF

clone_size: many
j_call: TRBJ2-2
d_call: NA
v_call: TRBV12-3/TRBV12-4
cdr3_nt: TGTGCCAGCAGTCAGACAGCATACGGGGAGCTGTTTTTT
cdr3_aa: CASSQTAYGELFF

clone_size: many
j_call: TRBJ1-6
d_call: NA
v_call: TRBV27
cdr3_nt: TGTGCCAGCAGACAGGACTATAATTCACCCCTCCACTTT
cdr3_aa: CASRQDYNSPLHF

clone_size: few
j_call: TRBJ2-7
d_call: NA
v_call: TRBV7-2
cdr3_nt: TGTGCCAGCAGCTTTCCGACAGGGAGGTCCTACGAGCAGTACTTC
cdr3_aa: CASSFPTGRSYEQYF

clone_size: many
j_call: TRBJ2-3
d_call: NA
v_call: TRBV5-1
cdr3_nt: TGCGCCAGCAGCTTCTACCCAGGGTTTACCACAGATACGCAGTATTTT
cdr3_aa: CASSFYPGFTTDTQYF

clone_size: few
j_call: TRBJ1-2
d_call: NA
v_call: TRBV12-3/TRBV12-4
cdr3_nt: TGTGCCAGCAGGGGGCCGAATTTGGGTTACTATGGCTACACCTTC
cdr3_aa: CASRGPNLGYYGYTF

clone_size: many
j_call: TRBJ2-1
d_call: NA
v_call: TRBV6-2/TRBV6-3
cdr3_nt: TGTGCCAGCAGTTACGGTCATGTGGAGCAGTTCTTC
cdr3_aa: CASSYGHVEQFF

clone_size: many
j_call: TRBJ2-2
d_call: TRBD1
v_call: TRBV20-1
cdr3_nt: TGCAGTGCTAGAGATCCAAAACAGGGGGACACCGGGGAGCTGTTTTTT
cdr3_aa: CSARDPKQGDTGELFF

clone_size: NA
j_call: TRBJ1-1
d_call: TRBD1
v_call: TRBV20-1
cdr3_nt: TGCAGTGCTTACGACAGGGGGCTGAGTTATGCTTTCTTT
cdr3_aa: CSAYDRGLSYAFF

clone_size: NA
j_call: TRBJ2-4
d_call: NA
v_call: TRBV18
cdr3_nt: TGTGCCAGCTCACCGCTGGCCCTAGCCAAAAACATTCAGTACTTC
cdr3_aa: CASSPLALAKNIQYF

clone_size: NA
j_call: TRBJ2-3
d_call: NA
v_call: TRBV6-1
cdr3_nt: TGTGCCAGCGGCCCTACCCCGACTGGCGCTGATACGCAGTATTTT
cdr3_aa: CASGPTPTGADTQYF

clone_size: many
j_call: TRBJ2-5
d_call: NA
v_call: TRBV20-1
cdr3_nt: TGCAGTGCTAGAAGGGGGGAAACTGGTGAGACCCAGTACTTC
cdr3_aa: CSARRGETGETQYF